A single TCR beta chain is shown here with its context. Its antigen is still unknown. There are no base qualities to consult, and no much larger clone falls within one base. The immunoSEQ Assay, a bias-controlled multiplex PCR, was used to amplify TCRbeta CDR3 regions from genomic DNA. The study's processing was this. The number of nucleated cells in each sample was estimated from the amplification of reference gene primers within the assay. To quantify the absolute abundance of each unique TCRbeta CDR3 rearrangement, sequence reads were collapsed and filtered. For each sample, productive Simpson clonality was calculated by taking the square root of Simpson's diversity index across productive rearrangements. Drawn from immuneACCESS, this table holds only the in-frame rearrangements with V and J called that TCRdb kept. Clones are partly lost; checked studies trace under half to an unresolved V gene and leave the rest unexplained. V, J and clone size reflect that table, while D and trimming were determined from the DNA. The sample data list a few hundred thousand clones, and 84% of these were observed just once. The ten largest clones capture approximately 2.3% of the sample.

Samples from volunteer blood donors who had recovered from COVID-19 were contributed by a second Seattle source. The collaborating institutions used their own protocols to collect whole blood in K2EDTA tubes. For TCRbeta analysis, collaborators shipped samples as frozen whole blood, isolated PBMCs, or DNA extracted from either of those sample types. Deletion took 4 bases off V and 0 bases off J, with a span of 13 bases between the germline ends. Including the terminal cysteine and phenylalanine, the CDR3 comprises 15 residues. Kept here is only the CDR3 DNA, which spans 45 bases and is read in frame from base 1. CDR1 and CDR2, looked up from the germline V gene, are MNHEY and SVGAGI. This sample is drawn from a study of blood T cell repertoires in COVID-19 (TCRdb year 2020). Regarding the research as a whole: Samples from collaborators originated in the United States, Italy and Spain and spanned both the acute and convalescent phases of COVID-19. The material from the prospective study consisted of cDNA or gDNA derived from T cells, B-cell-depleted T cells, or PBMCs. The dataset comprised deeply sampled blood TCRbeta repertoires from subjects exposed to, actively infected with, or recovered from COVID-19. A freely available public database, intended as a resource for researchers studying the immune response to SARS-CoV-2, is where the repertoires were released. The samples were drawn from the first 160 participants of the ongoing ImmuneRACE study and from 1,200 or so subjects provided by 6 global collaborators. Nearly every sample came with metadata listing a de-identified subject ID, COVID-19 status, age in years and sex. Where HLA class I and class II types were available, the types were taken from metadata supplied by the sample provider, not from assay-based typing.

What the research found in general, with its limitations: The amount of clinical and demographic metadata varied by source and participant and was provided uncurated.

The receptor was isolated from a man aged 35 to 55 who had recovered from COVID-19. The source material was peripheral blood. The chain was built from TRBV6-5 and TRBJ2-7; possibly the D gene is TRBD1, per 5 matching bases. The CDR3 region: CASSFRGDSSYEQYF. The DNA sequence is TGTGCCAGCAGTTTTAGGGGTGATAGCTCCTACGAGCAGTACTTC.